This TCR beta chain derives from a study of breast tumors, draining lymph nodes, adjacent tissues (dated by TCRdb to the mid-2010s). Some background on the complete study: The study compared TCR beta repertoires across tumor, adjacent nontumor tissue and axillary lymph nodes from breast cancer patients. In human breast cancer, the study set out to assess how tumor, surrounding tissue and draining lymph node repertoires relate to one another and whether T cells might be exchanged between them. What the research found in general, with its limitations: The data were considered consistent with the idea that most tumor T cells come from the lymph node and then expand in tumor tissue. The study presented the conclusion that tumor T cells originate in lymph nodes as consistent with a hypothesis, not as something directly demonstrated. Tumor and nontumor tissue repertoires were found to be significantly more similar in luminal-like than in basal-like breast cancer. Tumor T-cell repertoires showed less diversity than lymph node repertoires and more diversity than nontumor tissue repertoires, and tumor T-cell repertoires showed preferential V and J gene usage.

Via the germline V gene (reference sequence), CDR1 is DFQATT and CDR2 SNEGSKA. The trim is 4 bases for V and 4 bases for J, with a gap of 16 bases between the germline ends. The CDR3, from cysteine to phenylalanine, totals 14 residues. The kept DNA is CDR3 alone, 42 bases in frame from the first base. Sequencing was performed on an Illumina HiSeq 2000. TCR beta chain libraries were generated by multiplex PCR amplification. High-throughput sequencing was used to analyze the amplified TCR beta chain products. TCRdb handled the public reads itself, with Q25 trimming in fastp and clone calling in MiXCR, and kept productive beta chains. Each CDR3 protein appears once, grouped with its most common genes and DNA. The sample contains 50,000 to 55,000 distinct CDR3 sequences, roughly 39% of them found a single time. The ten largest account for roughly a tenth of the sample. This clonotype is medium-sized (0.01 to 0.1%) in its sample. No antigen is known for it. Base-call qualities are not available, and no considerably larger clone is one nucleotide away.

The sample consisted of breast tumor tissue. The chain uses TRBV20-1 and TRBJ1-2; TRBD1 might be the D gene, on 6 matching bases. This sequence was found in a female donor with breast cancer. Some clones in this sample may be carry-over from other donors' samples. CDR3 protein: CSANHRERGYGYTF. The bases are TGCAGTGCTAACCACAGGGAGCGCGGCTATGGCTACACCTTC.